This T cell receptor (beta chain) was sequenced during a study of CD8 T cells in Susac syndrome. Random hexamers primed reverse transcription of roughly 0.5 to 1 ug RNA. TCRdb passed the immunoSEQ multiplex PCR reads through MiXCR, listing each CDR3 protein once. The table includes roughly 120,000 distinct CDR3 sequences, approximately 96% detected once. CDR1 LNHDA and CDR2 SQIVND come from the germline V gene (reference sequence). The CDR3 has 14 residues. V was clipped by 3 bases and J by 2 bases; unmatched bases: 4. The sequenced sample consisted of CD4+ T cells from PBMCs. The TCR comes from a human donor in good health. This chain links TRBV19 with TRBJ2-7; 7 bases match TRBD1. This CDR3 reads CASSMGQLAYEQYF. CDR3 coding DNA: TGTGCCAGTAGTATGGGACAGCTCGCCTACGAGCAGTACTTC.